Reported below is one TCR beta chain. Its antigen remains unknown. Libraries were prepared by immunoSEQ multiplex PCR; TCRdb keeps only in-frame clonotypes and omits some of them. The sample records 60,000 to 90,000 clones, roughly 81% being singletons. This entry belongs to a study of OX40 agonist ivuxolimab in advanced cancers. Study details: The patients received ivuxolimab by intravenous route every 2 weeks at 0.01 to 10 mg/kg. Study-level points and caveats: Compared with CD4+, CD8+ T cells on average had more expanded clones.

Germline assignment: CDR1 SGHTS and CDR2 YDEGEE. CDR3 length: 13 residues. The clonotype was recovered from an adult with an advanced solid tumor such as melanoma, head and neck, liver or kidney cancer. This chain joins TRBV5-8 and TRBJ2-1; TRBD1 aligns across 7 bases. The sample in question was CD4+ or CD8+ T cells sorted from blood, obtained in a trial of the OX40 agonist ivuxolimab. Written as DNA, the CDR3 is TGTACGTCGAAGGGGGCTACTGGTAATGAGCAGTTCTTC. Protein: CTSKGATGNEQFF.